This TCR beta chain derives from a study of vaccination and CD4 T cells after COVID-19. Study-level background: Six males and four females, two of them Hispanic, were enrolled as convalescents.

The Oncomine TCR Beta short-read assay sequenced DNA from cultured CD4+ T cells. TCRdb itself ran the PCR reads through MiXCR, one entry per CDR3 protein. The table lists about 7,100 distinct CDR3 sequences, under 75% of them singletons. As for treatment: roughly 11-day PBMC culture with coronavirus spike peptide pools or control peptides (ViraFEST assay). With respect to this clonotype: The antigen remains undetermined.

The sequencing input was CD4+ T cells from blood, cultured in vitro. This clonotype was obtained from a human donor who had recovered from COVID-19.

CDR3 sequence (DNA): TGTGCCACCAGCAGGAACAGGGTTGGTGAAAACACCATATATTTT. Amino acid sequence: CATSRNRVGENTIYF. This chain links TRBV15 with TRBJ1-3, with a possible D match to TRBD1 (6 bases). The CDR3 covers 15 residues. The germline CDR1 and CDR2 sequences are LNHNV and YYDKDF (reference sequence). V lost 3 bases and J 6 bases, leaving 15 bases between the germline ends.